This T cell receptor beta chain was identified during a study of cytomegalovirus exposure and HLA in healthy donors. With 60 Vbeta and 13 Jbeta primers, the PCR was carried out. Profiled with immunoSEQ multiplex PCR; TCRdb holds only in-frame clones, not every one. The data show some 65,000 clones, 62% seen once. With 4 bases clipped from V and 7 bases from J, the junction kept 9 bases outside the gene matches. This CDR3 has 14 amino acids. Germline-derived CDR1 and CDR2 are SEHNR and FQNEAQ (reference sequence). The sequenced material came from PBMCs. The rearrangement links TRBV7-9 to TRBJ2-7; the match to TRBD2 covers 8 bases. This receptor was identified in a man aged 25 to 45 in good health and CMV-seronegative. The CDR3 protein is CASSYRRGVGEQYF. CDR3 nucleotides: TGTGCCAGCAGCTATCGGCGGGGGGTGGGGGAGCAGTACTTC. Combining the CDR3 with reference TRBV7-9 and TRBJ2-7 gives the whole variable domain DTGVSQNPRHKITKRGQNVTFRCDPISEHNRLYWYRQTLGQGPEFLTYFQNEAQLEKSRLLSDRFSAERPKGSFSTLEIQRTEQGDSAMYLCASSYRRGVGEQYFGPGTRLTVT.